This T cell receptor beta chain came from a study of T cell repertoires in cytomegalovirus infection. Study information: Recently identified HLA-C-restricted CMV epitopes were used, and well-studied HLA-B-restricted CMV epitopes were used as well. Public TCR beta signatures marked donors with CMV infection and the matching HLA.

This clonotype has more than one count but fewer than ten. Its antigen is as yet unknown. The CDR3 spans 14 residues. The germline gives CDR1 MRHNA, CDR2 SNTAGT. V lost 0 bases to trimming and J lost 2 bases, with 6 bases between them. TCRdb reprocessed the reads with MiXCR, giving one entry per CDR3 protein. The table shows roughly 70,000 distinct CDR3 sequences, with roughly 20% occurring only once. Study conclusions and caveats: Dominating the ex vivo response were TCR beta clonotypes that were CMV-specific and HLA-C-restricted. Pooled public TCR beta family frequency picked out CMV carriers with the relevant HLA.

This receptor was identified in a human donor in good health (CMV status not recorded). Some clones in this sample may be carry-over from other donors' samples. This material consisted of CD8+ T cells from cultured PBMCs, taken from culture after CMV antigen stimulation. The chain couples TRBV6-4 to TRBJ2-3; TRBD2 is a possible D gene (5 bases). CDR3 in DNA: TGTGCCAGCAGTGACTCACTAGACACAGATACGCAGTATTTT. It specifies CASSDSLDTDTQYF.